This is a list of T cell receptor beta chains from one sample in a study of blood T cell repertoires in COVID-19. Repertoires were generated with immunoSEQ multiplex PCR, while TCRdb's copy carries only in-frame clones and drops some. The sample lists roughly 230,000 clones, roughly 85% occurring once. Sequencing was carried out using peripheral blood. Source of these receptors: a man in his fifties or sixties with COVID-19, enrolled during active disease. The CDR3 runs from the conserved cysteine through the conserved F or W. Fields, in order: CDR3 length, J gene, clone size, V gene, D gene, CDR3 protein, CDR3 DNA. D genes are given only for firm matches. Where a row states a size, it is once, few, many or the class of an expanded clone; other rows omit it.

cdr3_length: 14
j_call: TRBJ2-7
clone_size: -
v_call: TRBV9
d_call: TRBD2
cdr3_aa: CASSVDGDPGGQYF
cdr3_nt: TGTGCCAGCAGCGTCGACGGCGATCCGGGGGGGCAGTACTTC

cdr3_length: 13
j_call: TRBJ2-1
clone_size: -
v_call: TRBV11-2
d_call: -
cdr3_aa: CASSLGAMGEQFF
cdr3_nt: TGTGCCAGCAGCTTAGGGGCTATGGGCGAGCAGTTCTTC

cdr3_length: 17
j_call: TRBJ1-1
clone_size: -
v_call: TRBV24-1
d_call: TRBD1
cdr3_aa: CATSDSQTTGRNTEAFF
cdr3_nt: TGTGCCACCAGTGACTCCCAAACGACAGGGAGGAACACTGAAGCTTTCTTT

cdr3_length: 16
j_call: TRBJ2-7
clone_size: -
v_call: TRBV4-3
d_call: -
cdr3_aa: CASSQDHRDISYEQYF
cdr3_nt: TGCGCCAGCAGCCAAGATCACCGGGACATTTCCTACGAGCAGTACTTC

cdr3_length: 12
j_call: TRBJ1-2
clone_size: -
v_call: TRBV28
d_call: TRBD1
cdr3_aa: CASRDRVYGYTF
cdr3_nt: TGTGCCAGCAGGGACAGGGTTTACGGCTACACCTTC

cdr3_length: 13
j_call: TRBJ1-2
clone_size: -
v_call: TRBV10-3
d_call: -
cdr3_aa: CAISERQFYGYTF
cdr3_nt: TGTGCCATCAGTGAGCGACAGTTCTATGGCTACACCTTC

cdr3_length: 12
j_call: TRBJ1-2
clone_size: -
v_call: TRBV2
d_call: -
cdr3_aa: CASSVEDYGYTF
cdr3_nt: TGTGCCAGCAGTGTAGAGGACTATGGCTACACCTTC

cdr3_length: 13
j_call: TRBJ2-1
clone_size: -
v_call: TRBV6-5
d_call: TRBD2
cdr3_aa: CASTGTSIIEQFF
cdr3_nt: TGTGCCAGCACAGGGACTAGCATTATTGAGCAGTTCTTC

cdr3_length: 13
j_call: TRBJ1-5
clone_size: -
v_call: TRBV20-1
d_call: -
cdr3_aa: CSASGQNYQPQHF
cdr3_nt: TGCAGTGCTAGTGGTCAAAACTATCAGCCCCAGCATTTT

cdr3_length: 14
j_call: TRBJ1-2
clone_size: once
v_call: TRBV28
d_call: TRBD1
cdr3_aa: CASSVGGQGDGYTF
cdr3_nt: TGTGCCAGCAGCGTGGGGGGACAGGGGGATGGCTACACCTTC

cdr3_length: 16
j_call: TRBJ2-3
clone_size: -
v_call: TRBV21-1
d_call: -
cdr3_aa: CASSKARWGPRDTQYF
cdr3_nt: TGTGCCAGCAGCAAAGCGCGGTGGGGCCCTAGAGATACGCAGTATTTT

cdr3_length: 12
j_call: TRBJ1-5
clone_size: few
v_call: TRBV3-1/TRBV3-2
d_call: -
cdr3_aa: CASSQTGQPQHF
cdr3_nt: TGTGCCAGCAGCCAAACGGGTCAGCCCCAGCATTTT

cdr3_length: 14
j_call: TRBJ1-5
clone_size: -
v_call: TRBV6-6
d_call: TRBD1
cdr3_aa: CASSTTGFSQPQHF
cdr3_nt: TGTGCCAGCAGTACGACAGGGTTCAGTCAGCCCCAGCATTTT

cdr3_length: 15
j_call: TRBJ1-5
clone_size: -
v_call: TRBV4-3
d_call: -
cdr3_aa: CASSQEVGDGQPQHF
cdr3_nt: TGCGCCAGCAGCCAAGAGGTAGGGGATGGTCAGCCCCAGCATTTT

cdr3_length: 13
j_call: TRBJ1-2
clone_size: once
v_call: TRBV6-4
d_call: -
cdr3_aa: CASSPTPNYGYTF
cdr3_nt: TGTGCCAGCAGTCCGACACCTAACTATGGCTACACCTTC

cdr3_length: 14
j_call: TRBJ1-2
clone_size: -
v_call: TRBV10-3
d_call: -
cdr3_aa: CAINRDPSNYGYTF
cdr3_nt: TGTGCCATAAACCGGGATCCATCAAACTATGGCTACACCTTC

cdr3_length: 12
j_call: TRBJ1-1
clone_size: -
v_call: TRBV30
d_call: -
cdr3_aa: CAWSRHRTEAFF
cdr3_nt: TGTGCCTGGAGTCGACACCGCACTGAAGCTTTCTTT

cdr3_length: 12
j_call: TRBJ1-2
clone_size: -
v_call: TRBV18
d_call: -
cdr3_aa: CASSQFRGGYTF
cdr3_nt: TGTGCCAGCTCACAGTTCAGGGGCGGCTACACCTTC

cdr3_length: 13
j_call: TRBJ2-2
clone_size: -
v_call: TRBV6-5
d_call: -
cdr3_aa: CASSHGGPGELFF
cdr3_nt: TGTGCCAGCAGCCACGGGGGTCCCGGGGAGCTGTTTTTT

cdr3_length: 18
j_call: TRBJ2-1
clone_size: -
v_call: TRBV15
d_call: TRBD1
cdr3_aa: CATSRDPTGGPQSSEQFF
cdr3_nt: TGTGCCACCAGCAGAGATCCTACAGGGGGCCCTCAGTCGTCCGAGCAGTTCTTC

cdr3_length: 14
j_call: TRBJ1-1
clone_size: -
v_call: TRBV5-4
d_call: TRBD1
cdr3_aa: CASSLEQGDTEAFF
cdr3_nt: TGTGCCAGCAGCTTGGAACAGGGGGACACTGAAGCTTTCTTT

cdr3_length: 14
j_call: TRBJ1-2
clone_size: -
v_call: TRBV4-1
d_call: -
cdr3_aa: CASSQGKGSYGYTF
cdr3_nt: TGCGCCAGCAGCCAAGGCAAAGGGAGTTATGGCTACACCTTC

cdr3_length: 14
j_call: TRBJ1-6
clone_size: -
v_call: TRBV5-1
d_call: -
cdr3_aa: CASSLDGYNSPLHF
cdr3_nt: TGCGCCAGCAGCTTGGACGGGTATAATTCACCCCTCCACTTT

cdr3_length: 16
j_call: TRBJ1-2
clone_size: -
v_call: TRBV10-3
d_call: TRBD1
cdr3_aa: CAISESFTGDDYGYTF
cdr3_nt: TGTGCCATCAGTGAGTCGTTTACAGGGGACGACTATGGCTACACCTTC

cdr3_length: 18
j_call: TRBJ2-3
clone_size: -
v_call: TRBV4-3
d_call: -
cdr3_aa: CASSHRVSAGTRTDTQYF
cdr3_nt: TGCGCCAGCAGCCATCGGGTCTCGGCGGGGACTCGCACAGATACGCAGTATTTT

cdr3_length: 14
j_call: TRBJ2-3
clone_size: -
v_call: TRBV6-5
d_call: TRBD2
cdr3_aa: CASSTTSGGDTQYF
cdr3_nt: TGTGCCAGCAGTACGACTAGCGGGGGGGATACGCAGTATTTT

cdr3_length: 16
j_call: TRBJ2-1
clone_size: -
v_call: TRBV7-6
d_call: -
cdr3_aa: CASSSSAGSPYNEQFF
cdr3_nt: TGTGCCAGCAGCTCTAGTGCAGGGTCCCCCTACAATGAGCAGTTCTTC

cdr3_length: 13
j_call: TRBJ1-3
clone_size: -
v_call: TRBV12-3/TRBV12-4
d_call: TRBD1
cdr3_aa: CASSRDSRNTIYF
cdr3_nt: TGTGCCAGCAGCAGGGACAGTCGAAACACCATATATTTT

cdr3_length: 16
j_call: TRBJ2-7
clone_size: -
v_call: TRBV5-1
d_call: TRBD2
cdr3_aa: CASSFSGTRLSSEQYF
cdr3_nt: TGCGCCAGCAGCTTTTCAGGGACTAGGCTGTCCTCCGAGCAGTACTTC

cdr3_length: 15
j_call: TRBJ2-7
clone_size: few
v_call: TRBV28
d_call: TRBD2
cdr3_aa: CASSPRTSGAYEQYF
cdr3_nt: TGTGCCAGCAGTCCTCGGACTAGCGGGGCATACGAGCAGTACTTC

cdr3_length: 13
j_call: TRBJ2-2
clone_size: -
v_call: TRBV6-5
d_call: -
cdr3_aa: CASNERGGGELFF
cdr3_nt: TGTGCCAGCAACGAAAGGGGGGGCGGGGAGCTGTTTTTT

cdr3_length: 15
j_call: TRBJ1-2
clone_size: -
v_call: TRBV6-6
d_call: TRBD1
cdr3_aa: CASRPGTGANYGYTF
cdr3_nt: TGTGCCAGCAGGCCTGGGACAGGGGCTAACTATGGCTACACCTTC

cdr3_length: 15
j_call: TRBJ2-1
clone_size: -
v_call: TRBV6-5
d_call: TRBD2
cdr3_aa: CASSHPQRGGGGQFF
cdr3_nt: TGTGCCAGCAGTCACCCCCAGCGGGGGGGCGGCGGGCAGTTCTTC

cdr3_length: 13
j_call: TRBJ2-3
clone_size: -
v_call: TRBV6-5
d_call: -
cdr3_aa: CASREGGAGTQYF
cdr3_nt: TGTGCCAGCAGGGAGGGTGGGGCTGGAACGCAGTATTTT

cdr3_length: 16
j_call: TRBJ1-4
clone_size: -
v_call: TRBV5-1
d_call: TRBD1
cdr3_aa: CASSQTGRPTNEKLFF
cdr3_nt: TGCGCCAGCAGTCAGACAGGGAGGCCAACTAATGAAAAACTGTTTTTT

cdr3_length: 15
j_call: TRBJ1-3
clone_size: -
v_call: TRBV27
d_call: -
cdr3_aa: CASSFWTTSGNTIYF
cdr3_nt: TGTGCCAGCAGTTTCTGGACAACCTCTGGAAACACCATATATTTT

cdr3_length: 16
j_call: TRBJ1-3
clone_size: -
v_call: TRBV19
d_call: -
cdr3_aa: CASIPRSWRTGNTIYF
cdr3_nt: TGTGCCAGTATACCCCGGAGTTGGAGGACTGGAAACACCATATATTTT

cdr3_length: 16
j_call: TRBJ2-1
clone_size: -
v_call: TRBV6-2/TRBV6-3
d_call: -
cdr3_aa: CASSSMDGSSYNEQFF
cdr3_nt: TGTGCCAGCAGTTCCATGGACGGGAGCTCCTACAATGAGCAGTTCTTC

cdr3_length: 18
j_call: TRBJ2-5
clone_size: -
v_call: TRBV4-1
d_call: TRBD2
cdr3_aa: CASSPRTGSGGDQETQYF
cdr3_nt: TGCGCCAGCAGCCCGAGAACCGGTAGCGGGGGGGACCAAGAGACCCAGTACTTC

cdr3_length: 15
j_call: TRBJ1-5
clone_size: -
v_call: TRBV7-2
d_call: -
cdr3_aa: CASSLVSGLHQPQHF
cdr3_nt: TGTGCCAGCAGCTTAGTTTCAGGGTTACATCAGCCCCAGCATTTT

cdr3_length: 16
j_call: TRBJ1-2
clone_size: few
v_call: TRBV7-8
d_call: TRBD1
cdr3_aa: CASSKDRPGGAYGYTF
cdr3_nt: TGTGCCAGCAGCAAAGACAGGCCAGGGGGCGCCTATGGCTACACCTTC

cdr3_length: 16
j_call: TRBJ2-1
clone_size: -
v_call: TRBV5-4
d_call: TRBD2
cdr3_aa: CASSLGLAGGYNEQFF
cdr3_nt: TGTGCCAGCAGCTTGGGACTAGCGGGGGGCTACAATGAGCAGTTCTTC

cdr3_length: 14
j_call: TRBJ1-1
clone_size: -
v_call: TRBV7-8
d_call: TRBD1
cdr3_aa: CASSLEGTGVGAFF
cdr3_nt: TGTGCCAGCAGCTTAGAGGGGACAGGAGTGGGGGCTTTCTTT

cdr3_length: 12
j_call: TRBJ1-1
clone_size: many
v_call: TRBV4-2
d_call: TRBD1
cdr3_aa: CASSPPTGPAFF
cdr3_nt: TGTGCCAGCAGCCCGCCGACAGGGCCAGCTTTCTTT

cdr3_length: 15
j_call: TRBJ2-7
clone_size: -
v_call: TRBV9
d_call: -
cdr3_aa: CASSVGWAGTYEQYF
cdr3_nt: TGTGCCAGCAGCGTAGGATGGGCGGGGACCTACGAGCAGTACTTC

cdr3_length: 15
j_call: TRBJ1-1
clone_size: -
v_call: TRBV19
d_call: -
cdr3_aa: CASSILGAMNTEAFF
cdr3_nt: TGTGCCAGTAGTATACTAGGAGCCATGAACACTGAAGCTTTCTTT

cdr3_length: 14
j_call: TRBJ1-6
clone_size: -
v_call: TRBV6-5
d_call: -
cdr3_aa: CASGGRPENSPLHF
cdr3_nt: TGTGCCAGCGGAGGCAGGCCGGAAAATTCACCCCTCCACTTT

cdr3_length: 15
j_call: TRBJ2-3
clone_size: -
v_call: TRBV5-1
d_call: -
cdr3_aa: CASSFKGASTDTQYF
cdr3_nt: TGCGCCAGCAGCTTCAAGGGAGCTAGCACAGATACGCAGTATTTT

cdr3_length: 16
j_call: TRBJ2-2
clone_size: -
v_call: TRBV24-1
d_call: TRBD1
cdr3_aa: CATSLPGQGSAGELFF
cdr3_nt: TGTGCCACCAGCCTTCCGGGACAGGGAAGCGCCGGGGAGCTGTTTTTT

cdr3_length: 15
j_call: TRBJ2-1
clone_size: -
v_call: TRBV7-2
d_call: -
cdr3_aa: CASSLNQGYYNEQFF
cdr3_nt: TGTGCCAGCAGCTTAAACCAGGGTTATTACAATGAGCAGTTCTTC

cdr3_length: 13
j_call: TRBJ2-3
clone_size: -
v_call: TRBV11-3
d_call: -
cdr3_aa: CASSLDRADTQYF
cdr3_nt: TGTGCCAGCAGCTTAGACCGAGCAGATACGCAGTATTTT

cdr3_length: 15
j_call: TRBJ1-5
clone_size: -
v_call: TRBV3-1/TRBV3-2
d_call: TRBD1
cdr3_aa: CASSRKGQGNQPQHF
cdr3_nt: TGTGCCAGCAGCAGGAAGGGACAGGGCAATCAGCCCCAGCATTTT

cdr3_length: 16
j_call: TRBJ2-2
clone_size: -
v_call: TRBV3-1/TRBV3-2
d_call: TRBD2
cdr3_aa: CASSQPRGGNTGELFF
cdr3_nt: TGTGCCAGCAGCCAACCGCGGGGGGGGAACACCGGGGAGCTGTTTTTT

cdr3_length: 15
j_call: TRBJ2-7
clone_size: -
v_call: TRBV7-9
d_call: -
cdr3_aa: CASSLAGAASYEQYF
cdr3_nt: TGTGCCAGCAGCTTAGCCGGTGCCGCCTCCTACGAGCAGTACTTC

cdr3_length: 12
j_call: TRBJ2-7
clone_size: -
v_call: TRBV30
d_call: -
cdr3_aa: CAWSSTGYEQYF
cdr3_nt: TGTGCCTGGAGTTCGACAGGCTACGAGCAGTACTTC

cdr3_length: 15
j_call: TRBJ1-2
clone_size: once
v_call: TRBV28
d_call: -
cdr3_aa: CASSLVAGENYGYTF
cdr3_nt: TGTGCCAGCAGTTTGGTTGCAGGGGAAAACTATGGCTACACCTTC

cdr3_length: 16
j_call: TRBJ1-1
clone_size: many
v_call: TRBV9
d_call: TRBD1
cdr3_aa: CASSVDPGTGTPEAFF
cdr3_nt: TGTGCCAGCAGCGTAGACCCCGGGACAGGGACGCCTGAAGCTTTCTTT